This TCR beta chain appears in the sequencing data of a study of OX40 agonist ivuxolimab in advanced cancers. Study background: At 82.7% male, the cohort had a mean age of roughly 60 years, ranging from about 23 to 79. Prior anti-PD-1, anti-PD-L1 or anti-CTLA-4 therapy was allowed; 40% to 50% had some.

V shed 8 bases and J shed 7 bases, with 11 bases lying between them. CDR1 and CDR2 from the germline V gene are SNHLY and FYNNEI. This CDR3 region has 11 residues. Comment on this clone: Its antigen is still unknown.

Repertoires were generated with immunoSEQ multiplex PCR, while TCRdb's copy carries only in-frame clones and drops some. The table shows roughly 80,000 clones, with about 86% occurring only once. Study-wide results and limits: Among expanded peripheral T cells, antigen specificity went undetermined.

The chain links TRBV2 to TRBJ1-1; possible D gene TRBD1, 5 bases. This receptor was identified in an adult with an advanced solid tumor such as melanoma, head and neck, liver or kidney cancer. The sequencing used CD4+ or CD8+ T cells sorted from blood, collected in a trial of the OX40 agonist ivuxolimab. This CDR3 is CASGRQGEAFF. The DNA for the CDR3 is TGTGCCAGCGGTCGCCAGGGTGAAGCTTTCTTT.